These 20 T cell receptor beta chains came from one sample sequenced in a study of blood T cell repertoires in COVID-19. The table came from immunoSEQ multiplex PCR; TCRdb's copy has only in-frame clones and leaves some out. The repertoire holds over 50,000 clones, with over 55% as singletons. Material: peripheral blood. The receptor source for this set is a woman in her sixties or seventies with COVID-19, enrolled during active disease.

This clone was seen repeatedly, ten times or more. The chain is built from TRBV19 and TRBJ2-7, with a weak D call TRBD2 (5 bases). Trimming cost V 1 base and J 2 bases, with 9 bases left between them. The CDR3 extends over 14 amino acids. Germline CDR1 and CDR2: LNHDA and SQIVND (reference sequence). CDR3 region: CASSIAYGAYEQYF. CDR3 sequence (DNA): TGTGCCAGTAGTATAGCCTACGGGGCCTACGAGCAGTACTTC.

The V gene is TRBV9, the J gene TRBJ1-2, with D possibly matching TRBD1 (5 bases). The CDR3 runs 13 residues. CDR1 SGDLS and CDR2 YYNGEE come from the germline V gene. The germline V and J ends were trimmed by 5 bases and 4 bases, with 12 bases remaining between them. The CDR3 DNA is TGTGCCAGCAGTCTGGGGGGGAGCTATGGCTACACCTTC. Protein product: CASSLGGSYGYTF.

CDR3 nucleotides: TGTGCCAGCAGCTTAGGCGGGGGGGGCGGCTACACCTTC. It yields the protein CASSLGGGGGYTF. The chain joins TRBV7-2 to TRBJ1-2; TRBD1 is a possible D gene (6 bases). The V gene lost 1 base and the J gene lost 8 bases, with 11 bases spanning the gap. The CDR3 has 13 amino acids. Germline V lookup: CDR1 SGHTA, CDR2 FQGNSA.

The CDR3 region is CASSQDSDRGNTGELFF. CDR3 coding DNA: TGTGCCAGCAGCCAAGATTCGGACAGGGGGAACACCGGGGAGCTGTTTTTT. The V and J genes are TRBV4-2 and TRBJ2-2; 9 bases match TRBD1. Germline values: CDR1 LGHNA, CDR2 YNFKEQ. Trimming took 0 bases from V and 1 from J; bases not matched to a gene: 3. The CDR3 is 17 residues long.

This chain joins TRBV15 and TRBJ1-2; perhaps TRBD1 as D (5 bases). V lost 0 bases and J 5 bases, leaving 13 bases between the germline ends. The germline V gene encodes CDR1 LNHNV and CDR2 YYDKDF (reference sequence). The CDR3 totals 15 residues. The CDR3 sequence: CATSREGVPGYGYTF. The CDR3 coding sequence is TGTGCCACCAGCAGAGAAGGGGTCCCTGGGTATGGCTACACCTTC.

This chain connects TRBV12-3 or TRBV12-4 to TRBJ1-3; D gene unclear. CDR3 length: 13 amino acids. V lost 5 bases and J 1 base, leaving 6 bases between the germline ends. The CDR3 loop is CASSLNSGNTIYF. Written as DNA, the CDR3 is TGTGCCAGCAGTCTTAATTCTGGAAACACCATATATTTT.

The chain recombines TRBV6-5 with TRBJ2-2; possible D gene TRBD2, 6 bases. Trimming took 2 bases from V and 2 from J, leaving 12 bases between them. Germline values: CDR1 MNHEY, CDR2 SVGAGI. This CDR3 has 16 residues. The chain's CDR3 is CASSYRGGLNTGELFF. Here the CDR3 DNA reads TGTGCCAGCAGTTACCGTGGAGGGTTAAACACCGGGGAGCTGTTTTTT.

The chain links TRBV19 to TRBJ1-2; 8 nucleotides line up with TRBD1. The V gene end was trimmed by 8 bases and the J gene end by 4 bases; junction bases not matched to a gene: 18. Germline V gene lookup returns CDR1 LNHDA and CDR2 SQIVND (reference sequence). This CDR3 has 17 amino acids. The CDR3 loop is CASLGSPQGASRYGYTF. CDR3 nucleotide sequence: TGTGCCAGTCTTGGCTCGCCTCAGGGGGCGTCCCGCTATGGCTACACCTTC.

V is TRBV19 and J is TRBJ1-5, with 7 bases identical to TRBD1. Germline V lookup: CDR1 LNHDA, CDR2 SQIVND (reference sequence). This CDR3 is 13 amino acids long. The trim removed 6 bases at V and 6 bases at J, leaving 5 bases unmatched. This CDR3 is CASSLQGGQPQHF. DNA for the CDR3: TGTGCCAGTAGCCTCCAGGGGGGTCAGCCCCAGCATTTT.

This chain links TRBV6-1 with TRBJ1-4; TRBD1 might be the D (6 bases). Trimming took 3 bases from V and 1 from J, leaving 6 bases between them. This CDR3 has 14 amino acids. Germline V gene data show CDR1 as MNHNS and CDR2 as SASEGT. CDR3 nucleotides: TGTGCCAGCAGTGACAGGGGAACTAATGAAAAACTGTTTTTT. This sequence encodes CASSDRGTNEKLFF.

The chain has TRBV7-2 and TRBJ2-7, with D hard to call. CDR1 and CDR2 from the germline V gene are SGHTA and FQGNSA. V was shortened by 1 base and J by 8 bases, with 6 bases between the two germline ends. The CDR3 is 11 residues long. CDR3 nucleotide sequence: TGTGCCAGCAGCTTAGGGCCAAAGCAGTACTTC. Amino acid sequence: CASSLGPKQYF. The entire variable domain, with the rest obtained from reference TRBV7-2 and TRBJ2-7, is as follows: GAGVSQSPSNKVTEKGKDVELRCDPISGHTALYWYRQSLGQGLEFLIYFQGNSAPDKSGLPSDRFSAERTGGSVSTLTIQRTQQEDSAVYLCASSLGPKQYFGPGTRLTVT.

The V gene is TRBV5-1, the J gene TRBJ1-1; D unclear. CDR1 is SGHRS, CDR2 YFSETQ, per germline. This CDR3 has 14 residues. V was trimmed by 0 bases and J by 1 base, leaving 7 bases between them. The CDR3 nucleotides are TGCGCCAGCAGCTTGGACGGTCGGAACACTGAAGCTTTCTTT. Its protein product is CASSLDGRNTEAFF.

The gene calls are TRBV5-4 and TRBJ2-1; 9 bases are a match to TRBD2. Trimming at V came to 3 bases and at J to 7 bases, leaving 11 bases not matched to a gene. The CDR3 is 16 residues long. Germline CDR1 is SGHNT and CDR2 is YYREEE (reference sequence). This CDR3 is CASSSAGGRARNEQFF. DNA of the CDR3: TGTGCCAGCAGCTCGGCGGGCGGGAGGGCCAGAAATGAGCAGTTCTTC. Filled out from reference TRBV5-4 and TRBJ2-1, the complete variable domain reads ETGVTQSPTHLIKTRGQQVTLRCSSQSGHNTVSWYQQALGQGPQFIFQYYREEENGRGNFPPRFSGLQFPNYSSELNVNALELDDSALYLCASSSAGGRARNEQFFGPGTRLTVL.

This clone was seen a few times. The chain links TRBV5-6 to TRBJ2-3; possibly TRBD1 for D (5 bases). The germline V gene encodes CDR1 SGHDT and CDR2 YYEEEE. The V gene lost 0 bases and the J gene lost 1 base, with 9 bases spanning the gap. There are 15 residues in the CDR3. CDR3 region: CASSLDRIGTDTQYF. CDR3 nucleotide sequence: TGTGCCAGCAGCTTGGACAGGATCGGCACAGATACGCAGTATTTT.

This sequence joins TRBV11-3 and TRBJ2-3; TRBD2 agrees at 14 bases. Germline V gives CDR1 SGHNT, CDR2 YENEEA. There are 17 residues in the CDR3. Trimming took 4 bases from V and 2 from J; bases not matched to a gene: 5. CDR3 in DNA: TGTGCCAGCAGCTCGGGACTAGCGGGGGCCCTCACAGATACGCAGTATTTT. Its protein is CASSSGLAGALTDTQYF.

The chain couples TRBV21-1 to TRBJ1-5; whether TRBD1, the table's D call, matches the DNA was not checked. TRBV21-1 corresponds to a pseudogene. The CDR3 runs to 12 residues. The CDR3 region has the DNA TGTGCCAGCGTCAATAGCAATCAGCCCCAGCATTTT. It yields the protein CASVNSNQPQHF.

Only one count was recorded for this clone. CDR3 in DNA: TGTGCCATCAGCTCGAGGGGCGGGAGAGGGAATGAGCAGTTCTTC. Amino acid sequence: CAISSRGGRGNEQFF. The V gene is TRBV10-3, the J gene TRBJ2-1; TRBD2 agrees at 7 bases. V was clipped by 6 bases and J by 7 bases; unmatched bases: 12. Germline V gene lookup returns CDR1 ENHRY and CDR2 SYGVKD. This CDR3 spans 15 amino acids.

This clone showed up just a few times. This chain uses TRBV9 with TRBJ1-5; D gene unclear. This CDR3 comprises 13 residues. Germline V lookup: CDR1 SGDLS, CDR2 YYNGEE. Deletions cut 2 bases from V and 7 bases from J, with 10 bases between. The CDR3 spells CASSVEDRQPQHF. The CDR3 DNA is TGTGCCAGCAGCGTCGAGGATAGGCAGCCCCAGCATTTT.

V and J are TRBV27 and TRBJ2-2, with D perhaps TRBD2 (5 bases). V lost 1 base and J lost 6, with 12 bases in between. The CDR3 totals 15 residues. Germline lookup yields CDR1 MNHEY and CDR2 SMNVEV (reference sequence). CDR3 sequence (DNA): TGTGCCAGCAGTTTATGGGGATTCGGGGCCGGGGAGCTGTTTTTT. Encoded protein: CASSLWGFGAGELFF.

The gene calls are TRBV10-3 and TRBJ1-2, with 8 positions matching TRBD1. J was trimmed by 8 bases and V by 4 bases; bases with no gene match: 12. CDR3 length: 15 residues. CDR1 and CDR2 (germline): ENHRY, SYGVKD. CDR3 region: CAISGDTGGEGGYTF. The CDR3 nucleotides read TGTGCCATCAGTGGGGACACAGGGGGAGAAGGCGGCTACACCTTC.